A single sample is the source of the 21 T cell receptor beta chains below, sequenced in a study of T cells in Graves' hyperthyroidism and ophthalmopathy. Amplified regions were TCR beta CDR3 sequences from RNA transcripts. An initial round of RT-PCR targeting the TCR CDR3 relied on the HTBI primer set. Each CDR3 protein gets one entry after TCRdb re-called the multiplex PCR reads with MiXCR. Among 700,000 or so distinct CDR3 sequences listed, about 15% were seen once. The source material was blood. The source is a man between 18 and 29 years old with Graves' hyperthyroidism.

This chain connects TRBV29-1 to TRBJ1-2; D unresolved. Germline lookup yields CDR1 SQVTM and CDR2 ANQGSEA. CDR3 length equals 12 residues. Trimming pared 0 bases from V and 3 bases from J, leaving 5 bases between. CDR3 in DNA: TGCAGCGTTGAAGATCAACACTATGGCTACACCTTC. Encoded protein: CSVEDQHYGYTF.

This clonotype was recorded a few times. An end of the junction does not agree with germline; a read error may underlie this. The chain links TRBV2 to TRBJ2-3; 8 nucleotides line up with TRBD1. This CDR3 has 14 residues. Germline loops: CDR1 SNHLY, CDR2 FYNNEI. The CDR3 here is CASSSGQGTDPQYF. CDR3 bases: TGTGCCAGCAGCTCAGGACAGGGAACAGATCCGCAGTATTTT.

This clonotype has at least ten counts. V and J are TRBV28 and TRBJ2-3, with 11 bases identical to TRBD2. The CDR3 runs to 19 residues. V shed 4 bases and J 4 bases; nucleotides not matched to a gene: 16. The germline gives CDR1 MDHEN, CDR2 SYDVKM. CDR3 loop: CASSSLAGGLTDRADTQYF. The CDR3 coding sequence is TGTGCCAGCAGTTCCCTAGCGGGAGGCCTAACGGATAGGGCAGATACGCAGTATTTT. The complete variable domain, with remaining parts taken from reference TRBV28 and TRBJ2-3, reads DVKVTQSSRYLVKRTGEKVFLECVQDMDHENMFWYRQDPGLGLRLIYFSYDVKMKEKGDIPEGYSVSREKKERFSLILESASTNQTSMYLCASSSLAGGLTDRADTQYFGPGTRLTVL.

A word on this clonotype: A read error may be the cause here, since a much bigger clone is one base away. J is TRBJ1-5 and V is TRBV7-9, with 7 bases lining up with TRBD1. Per the germline V gene, CDR1 is SEHNR and CDR2 is FQNEAQ (reference sequence). V gave up 4 bases and J gave up 9 bases; unmatched junction bases: 3. The CDR3 contains 12 residues. CDR3 in DNA: TGTGCCAGCAGCTGGGACAGTCGGCCCCAGCATTTT. It encodes CASSWDSRPQHF.

V usage is TRBV12-3 or TRBV12-4 and J usage is TRBJ2-6, with unresolved D. CDR3 length: 13 residues. The V and J ends lost 7 bases and 2 bases respectively, with 6 bases between them. As DNA, the CDR3 is TGTGCCAGCAAGCAAGCTGGGGCCAACGTCCTGACTTTC. This translates into CASKQAGANVLTF.

This chain uses TRBV6-1 with TRBJ2-7; either TRBD1 or TRBD2 may supply D (5 bases each). Trimming shortened V by 2 bases and J by 0 bases, and 17 bases separated the two germline ends. CDR1 is MNHNS and CDR2 is SASEGT in the germline V gene. The CDR3 has 17 residues. The CDR3 DNA reads TGTGCCAGCAGTGAAATCGGGGACGTATGGAGCTCCTACGAGCAGTACTTC. Its protein is CASSEIGDVWSSYEQYF.

This clonotype was recorded many times. The V call is TRBV9, the J call TRBJ1-5; D is ambiguous. CDR3 length: 14 amino acids. Deletions cut 5 bases from V and 6 bases from J, with 15 bases between. CDR1 is SGDLS, CDR2 YYNGEE, per germline. The CDR3, as DNA: TGTGCCAGCAGTGGCTACGAGGAGGGTCAGCCCCAGCATTTT. Protein: CASSGYEEGQPQHF.

There are many counts of this clonotype. This chain links TRBV2 with TRBJ1-6; 7 bases agree with TRBD1. The CDR3 runs to 15 residues. CDR1 and CDR2 from the germline V gene are SNHLY and FYNNEI. The junction had 8 bases not matched to a gene; V was cut back by 8 bases and J by 4 bases. The CDR3 DNA sequence: TGTGCCAGCCGTCTGCAGGGACAGTATAATTCACCCCTCCACTTT. It is translated as CASRLQGQYNSPLHF.

This clonotype was seen repeatedly, ten times or more. The chain recombines TRBV7-9 with TRBJ2-3; a possible D gene is TRBD1 (7 bases). Per germline, CDR1 SEHNR and CDR2 FQNEAQ (reference sequence). With 4 bases removed from V and 4 bases from J, the gap between germline ends came to 12 bases. The CDR3 consists of 14 residues. The CDR3 here is CASSSTGRPDTQYF. CDR3 nucleotide sequence: TGTGCCAGCAGCTCGACAGGGAGGCCAGATACGCAGTATTTT.

The rearrangement uses TRBV28 and TRBJ1-5, with D possibly TRBD1 on 5 matching bases. V shed 6 bases and J shed 7 bases, with 16 bases lying between them. CDR1 is MDHEN, CDR2 SYDVKM, per germline. CDR3 size: 14 residues. CDR3 nucleotide sequence: TGTGCCAGCAGCCAAAGGCGGGGGGTCCAGCCCCAGCATTTT. It translates to CASSQRRGVQPQHF.

This chain's CDR3 is CASSQVVLSLVNADTQYF. The CDR3, as DNA: TGCGCCAGCAGCCAAGTAGTCTTAAGCTTGGTGAACGCAGATACGCAGTATTTT. The V and J genes are TRBV4-3 and TRBJ2-3, with D hard to call. CDR3 length: 18 residues. The V gene lost 1 base and the J gene lost 4 bases, with 21 bases spanning the gap. CDR1 LGHNA and CDR2 YSLEER come from the germline V gene.

This clonotype was counted many times. The chain carries TRBV12-3 or TRBV12-4 and TRBJ2-1, with TRBD1 as a possible D gene (5 bases). V was trimmed by 3 bases and J by 7 bases, leaving 16 bases between them. The CDR3 sequence is 15 residues long. CDR3 nucleotides: TGTGCCAGCAGTTTCGCAGGGAAACCAGGAAATGAGCAGTTCTTC. Protein sequence: CASSFAGKPGNEQFF.

Ten or more counts support this clonotype. This chain uses TRBV20-1 with TRBJ1-6; D is undetermined. V was trimmed by 3 bases and J by 2 bases, leaving 11 bases between them. CDR3 size: 15 residues. From germline, CDR1 is DFQATT and CDR2 SNEGSKA (reference sequence). The CDR3 coding sequence is TGCAGTGCTAGTATGCAGCTTACCTATAATTCACCCCTCCACTTT. Translation: CSASMQLTYNSPLHF.

This CDR3 reads CAREAQETQYF. CDR3 nucleotides: TGTGCCAGGGAAGCCCAAGAGACCCAGTACTTC. This chain links TRBV7-7 with TRBJ2-5; D is ambiguous. The germline V gene has CDR1 SSHAT and CDR2 FNYEAQ (reference sequence). V was clipped by 9 bases and J by 1 base, with 6 bases between them. The CDR3 totals 11 residues.

This clonotype was recorded a few times. The chain combines TRBV6-2 or TRBV6-3 with TRBJ2-1; 9 positions match TRBD2. Germline V lookup: CDR1 MNHEY, CDR2 SVGEGT. This CDR3 is 16 amino acids long. V lost 5 bases, J lost 0 bases, and 5 bases stayed unmatched. DNA of the CDR3: TGTGCCAGCAGTCGACTAGCGGCGAGCTCCTACAATGAGCAGTTCTTC. Its protein is CASSRLAASSYNEQFF.

The J gene is TRBJ1-2, the V gene TRBV2; 11 bases are shared with TRBD1. This CDR3 contains 14 residues. The J segment lost 3 bases and the V segment lost 6 bases, leaving 3 bases of the junction unmatched. Per the germline V gene, CDR1 is SNHLY and CDR2 is FYNNEI. CDR3 bases: TGTGCCAGCAGAAGGACAGGGGGCGACTATGGCTACACCTTC. Translated: CASRRTGGDYGYTF.

The genes are TRBV6-4 and TRBJ1-1; D is uncertain. Germline V gene data show CDR1 as MRHNA and CDR2 as SNTAGT. The V end lost 0 bases, the J end lost 2 bases, and 19 bases lay between the germline ends. The CDR3 is made up of 18 amino acids. The CDR3 nucleotides read TGTGCCAGCAGTGACTCACCTTACCCGGACGGTCAAAACACTGAAGCTTTCTTT. As protein: CASSDSPYPDGQNTEAFF.

The chain combines TRBV4-1 with TRBJ2-7; the D gene could be TRBD1 or TRBD2 (5 bases each). V lost 0 bases and J lost 2, with 11 bases in between. The CDR3 loop spans 15 amino acids. Germline V gene data show CDR1 as MGHRA and CDR2 as YSYEKL. The CDR3 sequence is CASSQETGRTYEQYF. The CDR3 DNA is TGCGCCAGCAGCCAAGAGACGGGGCGGACCTACGAGCAGTACTTC.

Comment on this clonotype: A clone one base away is much larger, so this may be a read error. This chain uses TRBV12-3 or TRBV12-4 with TRBJ2-3; D perhaps matches TRBD2 (5 bases). CDR3 length: 14 amino acids. The CDR3 DNA follows: TGTGCCTGCAGTATAGGCGGGCACACAGATACGCAGTATTTT. It yields the protein CACSIGGHTDTQYF.

V usage is TRBV29-1 and J usage is TRBJ2-1, with D unresolved. This CDR3 is built from 13 residues. V lost 3 bases to trimming and J lost 0 bases, with 6 bases between them. The germline V gene has CDR1 SQVTM and CDR2 ANQGSEA. The chain's CDR3 is CSVEADSYNEQFF. The CDR3, as DNA: TGCAGCGTTGAGGCAGACTCCTACAATGAGCAGTTCTTC.

This clonotype was seen a few times. The chain employs TRBV11-2 and TRBJ1-2, with 8 bases lining up with TRBD1. The CDR3 runs to 15 residues. Germline trimming cut 5 bases from V and 3 bases from J; bases unmatched to any gene: 8. Germline CDR1 and CDR2: SGHAT and FQNNGV. The CDR3 protein is CASSPRTGTYYGYTF. CDR3 coding DNA: TGTGCCAGCAGCCCCCGGACAGGGACGTACTATGGCTACACCTTC.